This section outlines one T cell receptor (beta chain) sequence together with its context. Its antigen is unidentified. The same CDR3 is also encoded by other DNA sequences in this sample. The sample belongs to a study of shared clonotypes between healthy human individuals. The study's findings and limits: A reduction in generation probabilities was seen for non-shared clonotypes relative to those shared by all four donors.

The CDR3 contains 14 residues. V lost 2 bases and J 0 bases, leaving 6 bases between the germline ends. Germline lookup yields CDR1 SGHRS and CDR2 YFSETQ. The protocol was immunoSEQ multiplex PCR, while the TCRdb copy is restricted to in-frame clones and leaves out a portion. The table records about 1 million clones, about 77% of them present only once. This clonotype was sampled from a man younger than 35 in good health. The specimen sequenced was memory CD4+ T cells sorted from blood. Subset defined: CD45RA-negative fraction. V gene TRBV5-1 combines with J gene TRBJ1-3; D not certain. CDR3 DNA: TGCGCCAGCAGCTTTCAAGACTCTGGAAACACCATATATTTT. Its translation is CASSFQDSGNTIYF.